The 21 T cell receptor beta chains below come from one sample, sequenced in a study of cytomegalovirus exposure and HLA in healthy donors. The PCR had 60 Vbeta and 13 Jbeta primers. Method: immunoSEQ multiplex PCR; TCRdb's copy keeps in-frame clones and lacks some. The table has under 200,000 clones, 70% to 90% seen once. Sequenced: PBMCs. The receptor source for this set is a woman aged 18 to 35 in good health and CMV-seronegative.

The gene calls are TRBV12-5 and TRBJ1-5, with no clear D. The CDR3 is 17 amino acids. V shed 0 bases and J shed 0 bases, with 12 bases lying between them. Germline V lookup: CDR1 LGHNT, CDR2 FRNRAP. In DNA form, the CDR3 reads TGTGCTAGTGGTTTGGTACGTCTGGGCAGTAGCAATCAGCCCCAGCATTTT. This codes for CASGLVRLGSSNQPQHF.

The chain combines TRBV30 with TRBJ1-4, with a weak D call TRBD1 (5 bases). The ends were cut back, 0 bases at V and 10 bases at J, with 15 bases in the middle. The CDR3 is made up of 14 amino acids. Looked up from germline, CDR1 is GTSNPN and CDR2 is SVGIG (reference sequence). CDR3 amino acids: CAWSVTPGMGKLFF. The DNA of the CDR3 is TGTGCCTGGAGTGTCACGCCAGGGATGGGAAAACTGTTTTTT.

This clone has only a few counts. The CDR3, as DNA: TGTGCCAGCAGCCAGTCAGCGTCCGCCGAGCAGTACTTC. Protein sequence: CASSQSASAEQYF. V usage is TRBV7-6 and J usage is TRBJ2-7; D gene ambiguous. Germline CDR1 is SGHVS and CDR2 is FNYEAQ. Trimming left V 5 bases short and J 6 bases short, with 14 bases between. The CDR3 sequence is 13 residues long. Full variable domain (missing parts from reference TRBV7-6 and TRBJ2-7): GAGVSQSPRYKVTKRGQDVALRCDPISGHVSLYWYRQALGQGPEFLTYFNYEAQQDKSGLPNDRFSAERPEGSISTLTIQRTEQRDSAMYRCASSQSASAEQYFGPGTRLTVT.

The J gene is TRBJ1-5, the V gene TRBV6-5; no reliable D call. CDR1 is MNHEY, CDR2 SVGAGI, per germline. CDR3 size: 14 residues. Trimming stripped 0 bases from V and 5 bases from J, with 8 bases between. CDR3 amino acids: CASSYSTRDQPQHF. The DNA for the CDR3 is TGTGCCAGCAGTTACTCGACTAGGGATCAGCCCCAGCATTTT.

The CDR3 spells CAWSGQGLQTQYF. For the CDR3, the DNA is TGTGCCTGGAGCGGACAGGGTTTGCAGACCCAGTACTTC. The chain employs TRBV30 and TRBJ2-5; 8 bases agree with TRBD1. The germline V gene encodes CDR1 GTSNPN and CDR2 SVGIG (reference sequence). V lost 3 bases and J lost 6; bases outside the gene matches: 6. The CDR3 is 13 residues long.

The V call is TRBV28, the J call TRBJ1-3; D gene uncertain. V was cut by 6 bases and J by 9 bases, with 6 bases left in between. The germline gives CDR1 MDHEN, CDR2 SYDVKM. The CDR3 is 10 amino acids. The CDR3 DNA sequence: TGTGCCAGCAGCTCCGTCACCATATATTTT. Translated: CASSSVTIYF. Variable domain in full (rest from reference TRBV28 and TRBJ1-3): DVKVTQSSRYLVKRTGEKVFLECVQDMDHENMFWYRQDPGLGLRLIYFSYDVKMKEKGDIPEGYSVSREKKERFSLILESASTNQTSMYLCASSSVTIYFGEGSWLTVV.

The chain carries TRBV6-5 and TRBJ1-5, with D possibly matching TRBD1 (5 bases). This CDR3 is built from 14 residues. Looked up from germline, CDR1 is MNHEY and CDR2 is SVGAGI. With 5 bases removed from V and 1 base from J, the gap between germline ends came to 9 bases. Here the CDR3 reads CASSEDKSNQPQHF. The CDR3 coding sequence is TGTGCCAGCAGTGAGGACAAGAGCAATCAGCCCCAGCATTTT.

Comment on this clone: Other DNA variants within this sample encode the same CDR3. The V and J genes are TRBV28 and TRBJ1-2; D is unresolved. The CDR3 extends over 13 amino acids. The V end was cut by 2 bases, the J end by 2 bases, with 6 bases between. The germline CDR1 and CDR2 sequences are MDHEN and SYDVKM. This CDR3 reads CASSLTVNYGYTF. The CDR3 DNA reads TGTGCCAGCAGTTTAACAGTAAACTATGGCTACACCTTC.

This clone was picked up one time. The J gene is TRBJ2-1, the V gene TRBV18; 11 bases line up with TRBD2. V lost 3 bases to trimming and J lost 9 bases; unmatched junction nucleotides: 10. Germline CDR1 and CDR2: KGHSH and LQKENI. CDR3 length: 16 amino acids. CDR3 coding DNA: TGTGCCAGCTCACCTTCGACTAGCGGGGTACTTAGTGAGCAGTTCTTC. This encodes CASSPSTSGVLSEQFF.

DNA for the CDR3: TGTGCCAGCAGCGTAGCTCAGCGAGGGAACACTGAAGCTTTCTTT. It specifies CASSVAQRGNTEAFF. V and J are TRBV9 and TRBJ1-1; D is ambiguous. The CDR3 is 15 residues long. CDR1 and CDR2 from the germline V gene are SGDLS and YYNGEE. The V gene lost 0 bases and the J gene lost 1 base, with 10 bases spanning the gap.

The CDR3 is CASSIGDRDYGYTF. The DNA for the CDR3 is TGTGCCAGTAGTATAGGAGACAGGGACTATGGCTACACCTTC. The chain combines TRBV19 with TRBJ1-2; the match to TRBD1 covers 7 bases. V trimming: 1 base; J trimming: 3 bases; junction bases outside the gene matches: 2. The germline V gene encodes CDR1 LNHDA and CDR2 SQIVND (reference sequence). The CDR3 has 14 amino acids.

J is TRBJ1-1 and V is TRBV28, with D possibly matching TRBD1 (6 bases). V was clipped by 6 bases and J by 3 bases, with 11 bases between them. CDR3 length: 13 residues. Germline V CDR1 and CDR2: MDHEN, SYDVKM. CDR3 region: CASRGTLDTEAFF. CDR3 DNA sequence: TGTGCCAGCAGGGGGACATTGGACACTGAAGCTTTCTTT.

The rearrangement joins TRBV18 to TRBJ2-7; tentative D call: TRBD2 (7 bases). This CDR3 spans 14 amino acids. V gave up 6 bases and J gave up 2 bases, with 14 bases separating them. Per germline, CDR1 KGHSH and CDR2 LQKENI. CDR3 sequence: CASSPGGAAYEQYF. The CDR3 DNA reads as TGTGCCAGCTCTCCGGGGGGCGCAGCCTACGAGCAGTACTTC. Filled out from reference TRBV18 and TRBJ2-7, the complete variable domain reads NAGVMQNPRHLVRRRGQEARLRCSPMKGHSHVYWYRQLPEEGLKFMVYLQKENIIDESGMPKERFSAEFPKEGPSILRIQQVVRGDSAAYFCASSPGGAAYEQYFGPGTRLTVT.

The V and J genes are TRBV4-1 and TRBJ2-1; TRBD2 might be the D (5 bases). This CDR3 has 15 residues. Trimming took off 0 bases at V and 3 bases at J, with 9 bases between the two ends. The germline CDR1 and CDR2 sequences are MGHRA and YSYEKL. CDR3: CASSQEGRDYNEQFF. In DNA form, the CDR3 reads TGCGCCAGCAGCCAAGAGGGCCGGGACTACAATGAGCAGTTCTTC.

This rearrangement joins TRBV2 to TRBJ2-1; 7 positions match TRBD2. V was clipped by 5 bases and J by 4 bases; unmatched bases: 2. The CDR3 sequence is 13 residues long. The germline CDR1 and CDR2 sequences are SNHLY and FYNNEI. CDR3 loop: CASSSSGYNEQFF. Written as DNA, the CDR3 is TGTGCCAGCAGTTCTAGCGGTTACAATGAGCAGTTCTTC. Looking up the rest from reference TRBV2 and TRBJ2-1 gives the full variable domain: EPEVTQTPSHQVTQMGQEVILRCVPISNHLYFYWYRQILGQKVEFLVSFYNNEISEKSEIFDDQFSVERPDGSNFTLKIRSTKLEDSAMYFCASSSSGYNEQFFGPGTRLTVL.

This rearrangement joins TRBV23-1 to TRBJ1-3; D not certain. TRBV23-1 is placed among ORFs of uncertain function. The CDR3 spans 15 residues. Trimming shortened V by 6 bases and J by 7 bases, and 19 bases separated the two germline ends. CDR3 coding DNA: TGCGCCAGCAGCGAGGAGGGTACACGGCGGAACACCATATATTTT. The encoded protein is CASSEEGTRRNTIYF.

The CDR3 here is CASSSPHSGVNTGELFF. CDR3 bases: TGTGCCAGCAGTTCTCCACATAGCGGGGTGAACACCGGGGAGCTGTTTTTT. The chain joins TRBV28 to TRBJ2-2; TRBD2 aligns across 8 bases. Germline V gene lookup returns CDR1 MDHEN and CDR2 SYDVKM. CDR3 size: 17 residues. J gave up 1 base and V 4 bases, and 8 bases lay outside the gene matches.

This clone has just one count. The rearrangement joins TRBV5-1 to TRBJ2-2; 12 bases agree with TRBD1. With 4 bases clipped from V and 4 bases from J, the junction kept 8 bases outside the gene matches. CDR3 length equals 17 residues. Germline CDR1 is SGHRS and CDR2 is YFSETQ. The CDR3 bases are TGCGCCAGCAGCCATGGTACGGGACAGGGGGCCACCGGGGAGCTGTTTTTT. This encodes CASSHGTGQGATGELFF.

The gene calls are TRBV5-1 and TRBJ1-6, with D perhaps matching TRBD1 (5 bases). The germline V gene has CDR1 SGHRS and CDR2 YFSETQ. This CDR3 is 13 amino acids long. V lost 4 bases, J lost 10 bases, and 12 bases lay in between. CDR3 coding DNA: TGCGCCAGCAGCCCCGGATCAGGGTCACCCCTCCACTTT. Translated, it gives CASSPGSGSPLHF.

The rearrangement uses TRBV6-5 and TRBJ1-2; D gene ambiguous. The CDR3 length is 13 residues. The V and J ends lost 0 bases and 8 bases respectively, with 10 bases between them. Germline V gene sequence: CDR1 MNHEY, CDR2 SVGAGI. The CDR3 spells CASSYSAARGYTF. CDR3 nucleotide sequence: TGTGCCAGCAGTTACTCCGCCGCCCGGGGCTACACCTTC.

The chain carries TRBV6-5 and TRBJ1-5; no reliable D call. CDR1 and CDR2 from the germline V gene are MNHEY and SVGAGI. With 4 bases removed from V and 3 bases from J, the gap between germline ends came to 10 bases. The CDR3 is 14 amino acids. Here the CDR3 reads CASSLGDTNQPQHF. The CDR3 nucleotides read TGTGCCAGCAGTTTAGGAGATACCAATCAGCCCCAGCATTTT.